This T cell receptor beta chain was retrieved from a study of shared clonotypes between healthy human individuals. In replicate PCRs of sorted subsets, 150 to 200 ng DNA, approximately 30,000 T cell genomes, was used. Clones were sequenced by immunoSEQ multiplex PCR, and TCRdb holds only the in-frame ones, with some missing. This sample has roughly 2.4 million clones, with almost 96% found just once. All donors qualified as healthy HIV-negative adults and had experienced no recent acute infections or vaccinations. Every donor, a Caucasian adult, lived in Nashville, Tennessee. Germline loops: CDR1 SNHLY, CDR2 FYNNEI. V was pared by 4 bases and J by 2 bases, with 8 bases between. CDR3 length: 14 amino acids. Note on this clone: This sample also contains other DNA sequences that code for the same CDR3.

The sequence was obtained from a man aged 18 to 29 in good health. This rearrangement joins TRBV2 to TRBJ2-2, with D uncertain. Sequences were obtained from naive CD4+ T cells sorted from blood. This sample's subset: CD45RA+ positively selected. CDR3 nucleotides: TGTGCCAGCAGTGTGAAGACTAACACCGGGGAGCTGTTTTTT. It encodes CASSVKTNTGELFF.